This TCR beta chain was sequenced in a study of Ad26.COV2.S vaccination and SARS-CoV-2 variants. Some clones are missing from TCRdb's copy, which holds only in-frame ones; the method was immunoSEQ multiplex PCR. Seen here are roughly 320,000 clones, about 85% observed once, and the top ten hold around 2.2%. Treatment of the sample: approximately 18 received Ad26.COV2.S at low or high dose, single or two shots; about five received placebo; per-sample allocation not given. The samples date from day 63 after the first vaccine or placebo injection. This specimen consisted of peripheral blood, obtained in a trial of Ad26.COV2.S vaccine versus placebo. This receptor was identified in a person between 18 and 59 years old who received the Ad26.COV2.S COVID-19 vaccine or a placebo.

The CDR3 DNA sequence: TGTGCCAGCTCACCTGACAGGGGGATCGACGAGCAGTACTTC. Amino acids: CASSPDRGIDEQYF. The chain uses TRBV18 and TRBJ2-7; 9 bases line up with TRBD1. CDR1 is KGHSH, CDR2 LQKENI, per germline. V lost 3 bases to trimming and J lost 5 bases; unmatched junction nucleotides: 5. The CDR3 contains 14 residues.